These T cell receptor beta chains were read from a single sample in a study of graft-versus-host responses after intestinal transplantation. Sequencing used immunoSEQ multiplex PCR; TCRdb keeps in-frame clones, though not all of them. The table lists roughly 21,000 clones, around two fifths of them singletons. The sample in question was alloreactive CD8+ T cells from a mixed lymphocyte reaction culture, obtained before intestinal transplant. The receptors here all came from a human patient who received an intestinal transplant. CDR3s include the opening cysteine and the closing phenylalanine or tryptophan. A D gene is named only where the DNA matches it firmly. For some rows the clone size is stated as once, few or many, or as a class when expanded; others skip it.

CASSLGAGNTQYF,TGTGCCAGCAGCCTCGGCGCAGGAAATACGCAGTATTTT,TRBV6-6,13,.,TRBJ2-3,few
CASSSRQGLSGYTF,TGTGCCAGCAGCTCTCGACAGGGTTTAAGTGGCTACACCTTC,TRBV2,14,TRBD1,TRBJ1-2,.
CASSVEAGGGETQYF,TGTGCCAGCAGCGTAGAGGCTGGGGGAGGAGAGACCCAGTACTTC,TRBV9,15,.,TRBJ2-5,.
CASSLAQAGATGELFF,TGTGCCAGCAGCTTAGCCCAAGCGGGAGCCACCGGGGAGCTGTTTTTT,TRBV7-6,16,TRBD2,TRBJ2-2,.
CASSFGQGSYEQYF,TGTGCCAGCAGCTTTGGACAGGGATCCTACGAGCAGTACTTC,TRBV5-6,14,TRBD1,TRBJ2-7,.
CASSLVGGAGTEAFF,TGTGCCAGCAGCTTAGTAGGCGGGGCAGGGACTGAAGCTTTCTTT,TRBV7-2,15,.,TRBJ1-1,.
CASKILAGGDEQYF,TGTGCCAGCAAGATACTAGCGGGAGGAGACGAGCAGTACTTC,TRBV2,14,TRBD2,TRBJ2-7,few
CASSLGQTYNEQFF,TGTGCCAGCAGCCTGGGACAGACGTACAATGAGCAGTTCTTC,TRBV7-9,14,TRBD1,TRBJ2-1,few
CASSLGTGGMTAKNEQFF,TGTGCCAGCAGCTTAGGGACAGGGGGCATGACGGCTAAAAATGAGCAGTTCTTC,TRBV7-9,18,TRBD1,TRBJ2-1,.
CASSLGQVGSEAFF,TGTGCCAGCAGTCTGGGACAGGTGGGATCTGAAGCTTTCTTT,TRBV27,14,TRBD1,TRBJ1-1,once